This T cell receptor (beta chain) appears in the sequencing data of a study of PD-1 blockade in classical Hodgkin lymphoma. The repertoire was sequenced with immunoSEQ multiplex PCR; TCRdb's copy has only in-frame clones and lacks some. Of approximately 44,000 clones in the sample, around three fifths were seen once. V gave up 5 bases and J gave up 1 base; unmatched junction bases: 8. The CDR3 is 16 amino acids. Germline CDR1 and CDR2: MDHEN and SYDVKM. Time point indicated: cycle 4 day 1 (C4D1), after less than 7 weeks of nivolumab. Each patient experienced a relapse that followed autologous stem cell transplantation, and brentuximab vedotin exposure varied. Findings and limits, study-wide: Complete responders had baseline diversity similar to newly diagnosed patients. A significant rise in TCR diversity by C4D1 was seen for CD4+ but not CD8+ cells.

Of note for this clone: The antigen remains unidentified.

The sequenced sample was peripheral blood mononuclear cells (PBMCs), obtained before the fourth cycle of nivolumab. V usage is TRBV28 and J usage is TRBJ2-5, with 9 bases matching TRBD1. The clonotype was recovered from a human donor with classical Hodgkin lymphoma. CDR3 DNA sequence: TGTGCCAGCAGTGGGACAGGGAGGGGACCCCAAGAGACCCAGTACTTC. Its protein is CASSGTGRGPQETQYF.